This T cell receptor (beta chain) is from a study of breast tumors, draining lymph nodes, adjacent tissues. Study-wide results and limits: Luminal-like breast cancer showed significantly greater tumor-nontumor repertoire similarity than basal-like breast cancer did.

MiXCR was run by TCRdb on the multiplex PCR reads, yielding one entry per CDR3 protein. Altogether under 75,000 distinct CDR3 sequences are present, 45% to 65% being singletons, with the ten largest covering roughly 18%. This clonotype came up many times. What it binds is not known. Germline loops: CDR1 LGHDT, CDR2 YNNKEL (reference sequence). Trimming removed 5 bases from V and 2 bases from J; junction bases left unmatched: 7. The CDR3 has 15 residues. This TCR was recovered from a female donor with breast cancer. Some clones in this sample may be carry-over from other donors' samples. The chain recombines TRBV3-1 with TRBJ2-5, with TRBD2 identical over 8 bases. Sequencing was performed on breast tumor tissue. CDR3 nucleotide sequence: TGTGCCAGCAGCTATACTAGCGGAGGACAAGAGACCCAGTACTTC. Its protein product is CASSYTSGGQETQYF.